The clone carrying this T cell receptor (beta chain) counts as medium-sized. This entry comes from a study of molecular identifiers for immune sequencing clone quantification. The junction had 4 bases not matched to a gene; V was cut back by 5 bases and J by 2 bases. CDR3 length: 14 residues. The germline V gene has CDR1 MDHEN and CDR2 SYDVKM. Each CDR3 protein is one row after TCRdb ran MiXCR on the PCR reads. Among tens of thousands of distinct CDR3 sequences, about 24% were seen once, and the ten largest hold about 1%. This chain uses TRBV28 with TRBJ2-3; 7 bases align to TRBD1. The sequencing input was naive CD8+ T cells from blood, with Jurkat cell RNA spiked in. Subset specified: FACS-sorted CD8+CD4-CCR7+CD45RA+ naive T cells. This clonotype was sampled from a human donor in good health. Some libraries in this study had Jurkat cell RNA spiked in. The CDR3 region is CASSRDSYTDTQYF. In nucleotides, the CDR3 is TGTGCCAGCAGTCGGGACAGTTACACAGATACGCAGTATTTT.